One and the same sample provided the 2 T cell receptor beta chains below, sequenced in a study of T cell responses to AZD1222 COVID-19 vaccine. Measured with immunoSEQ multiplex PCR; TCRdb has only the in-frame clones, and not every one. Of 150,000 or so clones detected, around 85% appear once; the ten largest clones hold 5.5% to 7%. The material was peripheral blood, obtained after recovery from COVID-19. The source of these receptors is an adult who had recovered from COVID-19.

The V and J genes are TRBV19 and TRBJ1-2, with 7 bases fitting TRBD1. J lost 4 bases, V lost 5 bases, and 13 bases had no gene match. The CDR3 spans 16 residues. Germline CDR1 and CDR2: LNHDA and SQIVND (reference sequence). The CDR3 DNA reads TGTGCCAGTAGTCCCCGTAACAGGGGTCAAAGCTATGGCTACACCTTC. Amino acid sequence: CASSPRNRGQSYGYTF. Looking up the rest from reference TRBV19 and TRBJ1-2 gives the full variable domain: DGGITQSPKYLFRKEGQNVTLSCEQNLNHDAMYWYRQDPGQGLRLIYYSQIVNDFQKGDIAEGYSVSREKKESFPLTVTSAQKNPTAFYLCASSPRNRGQSYGYTFGSGTRLTVV.

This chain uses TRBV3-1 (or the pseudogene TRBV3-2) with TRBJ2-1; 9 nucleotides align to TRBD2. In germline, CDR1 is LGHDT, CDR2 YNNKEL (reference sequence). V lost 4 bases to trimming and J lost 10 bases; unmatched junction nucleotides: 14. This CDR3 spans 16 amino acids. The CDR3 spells CASSLRGVAGASEQFF. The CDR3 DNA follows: TGTGCCAGCAGCCTCCGGGGGGTAGCGGGAGCTTCGGAGCAGTTCTTC.